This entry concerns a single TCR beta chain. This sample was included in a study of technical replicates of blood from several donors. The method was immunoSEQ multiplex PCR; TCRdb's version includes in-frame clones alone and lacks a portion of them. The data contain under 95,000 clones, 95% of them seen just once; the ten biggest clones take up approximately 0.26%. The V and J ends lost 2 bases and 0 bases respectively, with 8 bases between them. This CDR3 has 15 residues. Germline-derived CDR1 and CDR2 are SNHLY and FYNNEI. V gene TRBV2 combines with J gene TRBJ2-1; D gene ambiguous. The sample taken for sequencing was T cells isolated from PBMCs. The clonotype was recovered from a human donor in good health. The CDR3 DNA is TGTGCCAGCAGTGAACAGTCCCGCTCCTACAATGAGCAGTTCTTC. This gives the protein CASSEQSRSYNEQFF.